A single sample is the source of the 29 T cell receptor beta chains below, sequenced in a study of blood T cells in healthy people across ages. A J-beta primer mix and a sample-barcoded 5' primer were used in a second PCR of roughly 7 to 12 cycles. Each CDR3 protein is one row after TCRdb ran MiXCR on the 5' RACE reads. The sample lists fewer than 700,000 distinct CDR3 sequences; roughly 41% were seen once. The sample comprised blood. Receptors were obtained from a man older than 75 in good health.

The chain uses TRBV20-1 and TRBJ1-6; D is uncertain. The length of the CDR3 is 15 residues. Germline CDR1 is DFQATT and CDR2 is SNEGSKA (reference sequence). V lost 1 base to trimming and J lost 7 bases, with 14 bases between them. CDR3 loop: CSARALNQRNSPLHF. The CDR3 nucleotides are TGCAGTGCTAGAGCCCTCAACCAAAGGAATTCACCCCTCCACTTT.

The chain couples TRBV6-5 to TRBJ2-7; TRBD1 aligns across 7 bases. V trimming: 5 bases; J trimming: 6 bases; junction bases outside the gene matches: 10. Germline V CDR1 and CDR2: MNHEY, SVGAGI. The CDR3 has 14 residues. CDR3 loop: CASSKGTATAEQYF. CDR3 in DNA: TGTGCCAGCAGTAAGGGGACAGCTACGGCCGAGCAGTACTTC.

This sequence joins TRBV20-1 and TRBJ2-3, with 8 bases lining up with TRBD2. With 0 bases clipped from V and 2 bases from J, the junction kept 7 bases outside the gene matches. The length of the CDR3 is 16 residues. The germline CDR1 and CDR2 sequences are DFQATT and SNEGSKA (reference sequence). The CDR3 here is CSARDRLAGYTDTQYF. In nucleotides, the CDR3 is TGCAGTGCTAGAGATAGGCTAGCGGGCTACACAGATACGCAGTATTTT.

This clonotype has more than one count but fewer than ten. The chain employs TRBV29-1 and TRBJ1-2, with a weak D call TRBD1 (6 bases). This CDR3 is built from 12 residues. In germline, CDR1 is SQVTM, CDR2 ANQGSEA. The germline V and J ends were trimmed by 4 bases and 2 bases, with 8 bases remaining between them. Here the CDR3 reads CSVAQGNYGYTF. Here the CDR3 DNA reads TGCAGCGTTGCCCAGGGGAACTATGGCTACACCTTC. Using reference TRBV29-1 and TRBJ1-2 for the parts outside the CDR3, the full variable domain is SAVISQKPSRDICQRGTSLTIQCQVDSQVTMMFWYRQQPGQSLTLIATANQGSEATYESGFVIDKFPISRPNLTFSTLTVSNMSPEDSSIYLCSVAQGNYGYTFGSGTRLTVV.

This clonotype was observed once. A read error may be the cause here, since a much bigger clone is one base away. The chain employs TRBV15 and TRBJ2-1, with D possibly matching TRBD1 (5 bases). The CDR3 has 15 amino acids. Per the germline V gene, CDR1 is LNHNV and CDR2 is YYDKDF (reference sequence). The chain's CDR3 is CATSRDRAWVNGQFF. CDR3 bases: TGTGCCACCAGCAGAGACAGGGCGTGGGTCAATGGGCAGTTCTTC.

V and J are TRBV7-2 and TRBJ2-7; possibly TRBD1 for D (5 bases). Germline CDR1 reads SGHTA; CDR2 reads FQGNSA. Trimming stripped 9 bases from V and 7 bases from J, with 19 bases between. The CDR3 spans 13 residues. The CDR3 protein is CASRHYQGNEQYF. The CDR3 nucleotides are TGTGCCAGTAGACACTATCAGGGAAATGAGCAGTACTTC. The whole variable domain, remainder taken from reference TRBV7-2 and TRBJ2-7, is GAGVSQSPSNKVTEKGKDVELRCDPISGHTALYWYRQSLGQGLEFLIYFQGNSAPDKSGLPSDRFSAERTGGSVSTLTIQRTQQEDSAVYLCASRHYQGNEQYFGPGTRLTVT.

The chain employs TRBV9 and TRBJ2-7; D not resolved. V dropped 0 bases and J dropped 3 bases, with 10 bases sitting between them. CDR3 length: 14 residues. Germline-derived CDR1 and CDR2 are SGDLS and YYNGEE. The DNA for the CDR3 is TGTGCCAGCAGCGTAGCTCTGGGAAGCTACGAGCAGTACTTC. Amino acids: CASSVALGSYEQYF.

The chain joins TRBV10-3 to TRBJ2-7; TRBD1 is a possible D gene (6 bases). This CDR3 is built from 16 residues. Trimming took 3 bases from V and 7 from J, leaving 22 bases between them. Germline lookup yields CDR1 ENHRY and CDR2 SYGVKD. The DNA of the CDR3 is TGTGCCATCAGTGATTTATCGAGACAGGCCTACAATGAGCAGTACTTC. Its protein is CAISDLSRQAYNEQYF.

The V and J genes are TRBV5-1 and TRBJ2-4; D possibly corresponds to TRBD1 (5 bases). The V and J ends lost 0 bases and 7 bases respectively, with 14 bases between them. Germline values: CDR1 SGHRS, CDR2 YFSETQ. The length of the CDR3 is 15 residues. The DNA of the CDR3 is TGCGCCAGCAGCTTGGCCGCAGGGTCACAGAACATTCAGTACTTC. Translating it yields CASSLAAGSQNIQYF.

A note on this clonotype: A read error may be the cause here, since a much bigger clone is one base away. The gene calls are TRBV28 and TRBJ2-1, with D possibly being TRBD2 (5 bases). The CDR3 contains 15 residues. CDR1 MDHEN and CDR2 SYDVKM come from the germline V gene. The CDR3 DNA follows: TGTGCCAGCAGTTTACCCGGAGGCTCCTACAATGAGCGGTTCTTC. Translating it yields CASSLPGGSYNERFF.

This clonotype was recorded once. In nucleotides, the CDR3 is TGTGCCAGCAGCCAAAGAGCGGGGACCTCCTACGAGCAGTACTTC. Translating it yields CASSQRAGTSYEQYF. The rearrangement uses TRBV3-1 and TRBJ2-7, with 7 bases aligning to TRBD2. The CDR3 is 15 residues long. Germline CDR1 is LGHDT and CDR2 is YNNKEL (reference sequence). V gave up 2 bases and J gave up 0 bases; unmatched junction bases: 4.

This clonotype has more than one count but fewer than ten. The V gene is TRBV12-3 or TRBV12-4, the J gene TRBJ2-3; perhaps TRBD2 as D (7 bases). Trimming pared 6 bases from V and 6 bases from J, leaving 25 bases between. This CDR3 region has 17 residues. The CDR3 sequence: CASSSRSWGGERDTQYF. CDR3 DNA sequence: TGTGCCAGCAGCAGTCGCTCCTGGGGGGGCGAAAGGGATACGCAGTATTTT.

The chain uses TRBV24-1 and TRBJ2-3; D is unclear. Germline V gene sequence: CDR1 KGHDR, CDR2 SFDVKD. V lost 4 bases, J lost 8 bases, and 9 bases lay in between. The CDR3 runs to 12 residues. The DNA for the CDR3 is TGTGCCACCAGTGAAGACCTAATTACGCAGTATTTT. Translated: CATSEDLITQYF.

This chain links TRBV28 with TRBJ2-5; the D gene is possibly TRBD1 (5 bases). V gave up 6 bases and J gave up 2 bases, with 19 bases separating them. CDR3 length equals 16 residues. Germline CDR1 and CDR2: MDHEN and SYDVKM. The CDR3 region is CASSFLTATVQETQYF. The CDR3 DNA is TGTGCCAGCAGCTTCCTGACAGCGACAGTTCAAGAGACCCAGTACTTC.

Details on this clonotype: A junction boundary mismatches the germline segment, possibly from a read error. The chain has TRBV30 and TRBJ2-7; D is unclear. Looked up from germline, CDR1 is GTSNPN and CDR2 is SVGIG (reference sequence). The CDR3 consists of 13 residues. The DNA of the CDR3 is TGTGCCTGGAGTGTACGTCGAAACTACGAGCTGTACTTC. It yields the protein CAWSVRRNYELYF.

This clonotype was observed a handful of times. The V gene is TRBV14, the J gene TRBJ2-5; 7 bases are a match to TRBD1. The V and J ends lost 4 bases and 0 bases, in that order; junction bases with no gene match: 8. The germline CDR1 and CDR2 sequences are SGHDN and FVKESK. The CDR3 totals 16 residues. CDR3 protein: CASSRRTGVYQETQYF. CDR3 DNA sequence: TGTGCCAGCAGCCGTCGGACAGGCGTGTACCAAGAGACCCAGTACTTC.

The chain couples TRBV29-1 to TRBJ2-1, with 8 bases that match TRBD1. CDR3 length: 17 residues. Trimming cost V 6 bases and J 12 bases; bases outside gene matches: 25. The germline V gene has CDR1 SQVTM and CDR2 ANQGSEA. The CDR3 bases are TGCAGCGTCGGAGGTGACAGGGGAGCCCCACGGGCCCGAGGGCAGTTCTTC. Translation gives CSVGGDRGAPRARGQFF.

There are a few counts of this clonotype. The chain uses TRBV4-3 and TRBJ1-5; D ambiguous. The CDR3 is 15 amino acids. Trimming stripped 6 bases from V and 0 bases from J, with 12 bases between. Germline values: CDR1 LGHNA, CDR2 YSLEER. The CDR3 protein is CASRTGVHSNQPQHF. The CDR3 DNA reads as TGCGCCAGCAGAACCGGGGTCCATAGCAATCAGCCCCAGCATTTT.

The chain links TRBV10-3 to TRBJ1-2, with D tentatively TRBD1 (6 bases). Germline V CDR1 and CDR2: ENHRY, SYGVKD. The CDR3 extends over 14 amino acids. V shed 5 bases and J shed 8 bases, with 18 bases lying between them. This CDR3 is CAISLQGLLGGYTF. The CDR3, as DNA: TGTGCCATCAGTCTTCAGGGGTTATTGGGAGGCTACACCTTC.

The CDR3 DNA is TGTGCCAGCAGCTTAACGGACCCCTCAAACAATGAGCAGTTCTTC. This codes for CASSLTDPSNNEQFF. J is TRBJ2-1 and V is TRBV11-2; D is uncertain. The V gene's germline CDR1 is SGHAT and CDR2 FQNNGV. Trimming took off 2 bases at V and 5 bases at J, with 13 bases between the two ends. The CDR3 covers 15 residues.

V usage is TRBV12-3 or TRBV12-4 and J usage is TRBJ1-2; the D gene is possibly TRBD1 (6 bases). V was trimmed by 2 bases and J by 2 bases, leaving 12 bases between them. The CDR3 contains 15 residues. The CDR3 coding sequence is TGTGCCAGCAGTTTACAGACGGGGGGCAACTATGGCTACACCTTC. Translated: CASSLQTGGNYGYTF.

This clonotype occurred many times. The chain joins TRBV25-1 to TRBJ1-1, with unresolved D. This CDR3 has 14 residues. Germline loops: CDR1 MGHDK, CDR2 SYGVNS. Trimming stripped 6 bases from V and 6 bases from J, with 17 bases between. CDR3 nucleotides: TGTGCCAGCAGGATTGGAAGCCTAACCGCTGAAGCTTTCTTT. Translating it yields CASRIGSLTAEAFF.

The CDR3 nucleotides read TGCGCCAGCGCCAGCGGGAGGGCCCAGGATGAGCAGTACTTC. The encoded protein is CASASGRAQDEQYF. V is TRBV5-1 and J is TRBJ2-5; 10 nucleotides match TRBD2. V was clipped by 7 bases and J by 11 bases; unmatched bases: 14. Per the germline V gene, CDR1 is SGHRS and CDR2 is YFSETQ. The CDR3 is 14 amino acids. Complete variable domain (other parts from reference TRBV5-1 and TRBJ2-5): KAGVTQTPRYLIKTRGQQVTLSCSPISGHRSVSWYQQTPGQGLQFLFEYFSETQRNKGNFPGRFSGRQFSNSRSEMNVSTLELGDSALYLCASASGRAQDEQYFGPGTRLLVL.

V usage is TRBV12-3 or TRBV12-4 and J usage is TRBJ2-7; perhaps D is TRBD1 or TRBD2 (6 bases each). The CDR3 has 15 residues. Deletions cut 2 bases from V and 3 bases from J, with 14 bases between. The CDR3 here is CASSLSVGGHYEQYF. The CDR3 nucleotides are TGTGCCAGCAGTTTATCGGTGGGGGGCCACTACGAGCAGTACTTC.

The chain is built from TRBV12-3 or TRBV12-4 and TRBJ2-7; weak D call: TRBD1 (6 bases). This CDR3 has 15 residues. Trimming removed 5 bases at V and 7 bases at J, with 21 bases between. Here the CDR3 reads CASSPSGTRNNEQYF. CDR3 bases: TGTGCCAGCAGTCCCTCCGGGACACGCAACAATGAGCAGTACTTC.

V and J are TRBV27 and TRBJ2-3; a possible D gene is TRBD1 (6 bases). From germline, CDR1 is MNHEY and CDR2 SMNVEV (reference sequence). The V and J ends lost 5 bases and 8 bases respectively, with 17 bases between them. This CDR3 comprises 14 residues. CDR3 region: CASSPTPGHCTQYF. For the CDR3, the DNA is TGTGCCAGCAGTCCCACTCCGGGACACTGTACGCAGTATTTT.

In the case of this clonotype: A read error may account for a junction end that differs from germline. This chain joins TRBV7-8 and TRBJ2-1; possibly TRBD2 for D (5 bases). The DNA end favors TRBJ2-7, so the J call may be wrong. The CDR3 runs 19 residues. Germline lookup yields CDR1 SGHVS and CDR2 FQNEAQ. The CDR3 region has the DNA TGTGCCAGCGGCTTAGCACGGGGTGGGTGGGATCGCTCCTACAATGAGCAGTACTTC. Amino acids: CASGLARGGWDRSYNEQYF.

This clonotype was counted a few times. V is TRBV29-1 and J is TRBJ2-1; TRBD2 matches 11 bases. Germline V lookup: CDR1 SQVTM, CDR2 ANQGSEA. With V trimmed by 7 bases and J by 0 bases, 5 bases remained unmatched. The CDR3 totals 15 residues. The CDR3 DNA is TGCAGCGCGGGGACTAGCGGTAGCTCCTACAATGAGCAGTTCTTC. Protein sequence: CSAGTSGSSYNEQFF.

This clonotype was seen ten or more times. The CDR3 region is CASSRVANTGELFF. Here the CDR3 DNA reads TGTGCCAGCAGCCGGGTTGCGAACACCGGGGAGCTGTTTTTT. This sequence joins TRBV12-3 or TRBV12-4 and TRBJ2-2; no reliable D call. Between the trimmed V and J ends, which lost 6 bases and 0 bases, there was a span of 8 bases. The CDR3 extends over 14 amino acids.